The 11 T cell receptor beta chains given below trace back to one sample, sequenced in a study of cytomegalovirus exposure and HLA in healthy donors. 60 Vbeta and 13 Jbeta primers were used in PCR. The data were produced by immunoSEQ multiplex PCR, yet TCRdb's version contains in-frame clones alone and is incomplete. This table holds about 77,000 clones, roughly 78% found once. The specimen was PBMCs. These receptor sequences come from a man aged 35 to 55 in good health and CMV-seronegative.

The rearrangement joins TRBV6-4 to TRBJ2-1; D is uncertain. The CDR3 sequence is 13 residues long. Germline CDR1 MRHNA, CDR2 SNTAGT. V was shortened by 4 bases and J by 2 bases, with 6 bases between the two germline ends. CDR3 sequence reads: CASSVDTYNEQFF. CDR3 nucleotide sequence: TGTGCCAGCAGTGTTGACACCTACAATGAGCAGTTCTTC.

The chain employs TRBV30 and TRBJ1-1, with 9 positions matching TRBD1. Germline V lookup: CDR1 GTSNPN, CDR2 SVGIG (reference sequence). This CDR3 is built from 14 residues. V was pared by 3 bases and J by 2 bases, with 4 bases of the junction left unmatched. The chain's CDR3 is CAWREQGANTEAFF. The CDR3 DNA sequence: TGTGCCTGGAGGGAACAGGGGGCTAACACTGAAGCTTTCTTT.

This clone was recorded a few times. The chain combines TRBV5-6 with TRBJ2-7; 10 positions match TRBD2. V was pared by 0 bases and J by 2 bases, with 2 bases of the junction left unmatched. Germline V CDR1 and CDR2: SGHDT, YYEEEE. This CDR3 region has 15 residues. CDR3 region: CASSLGTSGTYEQYF. The CDR3 DNA reads as TGTGCCAGCAGCTTGGGGACTAGCGGTACCTACGAGCAGTACTTC.

The chain joins TRBV5-4 to TRBJ2-7, with 13 nucleotides matching TRBD2. The V segment lost 4 bases and the J segment 2 bases; nucleotides outside the gene matches: 3. The CDR3 contains 15 residues. Germline V CDR1 and CDR2: SGHNT, YYREEE (reference sequence). CDR3 residues: CASSDGLAGAYEQYF. CDR3 in DNA: TGTGCCAGCAGCGACGGACTAGCGGGAGCCTACGAGCAGTACTTC.

This clone was counted between two and nine times. This sample includes further DNA sequences coding for the same CDR3. The CDR3 loop reads CASSYRAGSNTGELFF. The CDR3 DNA sequence: TGTGCCAGCAGTTACCGAGCGGGGTCGAACACCGGGGAGCTGTTTTTT. The chain combines TRBV28 with TRBJ2-2; TRBD2 agrees at 7 bases. The length of the CDR3 is 16 residues. With 4 bases clipped from V and 0 bases from J, the junction kept 5 bases outside the gene matches. Germline values: CDR1 MDHEN, CDR2 SYDVKM.

The CDR3 sequence: CASSEFGEVETQYF. The CDR3, as DNA: TGTGCCAGCAGTGAATTCGGGGAGGTAGAGACCCAGTACTTC. The gene calls are TRBV6-1 and TRBJ2-5; TRBD2 is a possible D gene (6 bases). Germline loops: CDR1 MNHNS, CDR2 SASEGT. CDR3 length: 14 residues. V was cut by 2 bases and J by 4 bases, with 11 bases left in between.

This chain links TRBV7-3 with TRBJ2-3; the match to TRBD2 covers 14 bases. Germline CDR1 SGHTA, CDR2 FQGTGA. The CDR3 is 17 amino acids. J was trimmed by 5 bases and V by 5 bases; bases with no gene match: 9. Written as DNA, the CDR3 is TGTGCCAGCAGCCCTGCGACTAGCGGGAGGGCCAGAGATACGCAGTATTTT. Amino acid sequence: CASSPATSGRARDTQYF.

The V call is TRBV4-2, the J call TRBJ2-3; 13 positions match TRBD2. CDR3 length: 17 residues. CDR1 is LGHNA and CDR2 is YNFKEQ in the germline V gene. The junction had 8 bases not matched to a gene; V was cut back by 4 bases and J by 4 bases. As DNA, the CDR3 is TGTGCCAGCAGCCCCGCACTAGCGGGAGGGCCCTCAGATACGCAGTATTTT. This codes for CASSPALAGGPSDTQYF.

The chain is built from TRBV27 and TRBJ1-4; the match to TRBD1 covers 9 bases. This CDR3 is built from 13 residues. Per germline, CDR1 MNHEY and CDR2 SMNVEV (reference sequence). The CDR3 here is CVSRGQGNEKLFF. The CDR3 DNA reads TGTGTCTCAAGGGGACAGGGTAATGAAAAACTGTTTTTT. Using reference TRBV27 and TRBJ1-4 for the parts outside the CDR3, the full variable domain is EAQVTQNPRYLITVTGKKLTVTCSQNMNHEYMSWYRQDPGLGLRQIYYSMNVEVTDKGDVPEGYKVSRKEKRNFPLILESPSPNQTSLYFCVSRGQGNEKLFFGSGTQLSVL.

This clone was recorded a few times. The CDR3 coding sequence is TGTGCCAGCAGTGCCTTCTCAGATGGCTACACCTTC. Translating it yields CASSAFSDGYTF. The V and J genes are TRBV2 and TRBJ1-2, with D unresolved. The CDR3 totals 12 residues. The V end lost 4 bases, the J end lost 6 bases, and 9 bases lay between the germline ends. The germline V gene has CDR1 SNHLY and CDR2 FYNNEI.

The chain recombines TRBV5-6 with TRBJ2-3; TRBD2 matches 9 bases. The ends lost 4 bases at V and 2 bases at J; junction bases unmatched: 11. Germline V gene data show CDR1 as SGHDT and CDR2 as YYEEEE. This CDR3 region has 17 residues. The CDR3: CASSGNSASGNTDTQYF. In nucleotides, the CDR3 is TGTGCCAGCAGCGGGAATAGCGCTAGCGGGAACACAGATACGCAGTATTTT.